What follows describes a single TCR beta chain. This CDR3 contains 15 residues. Germline CDR1 and CDR2: ENHRY and SYGVKD. Trimming pared 0 bases from V and 2 bases from J, leaving 11 bases between. This entry comes from a study of blood T cell repertoires in COVID-19. At the level of the study: From the United States, Italy and Spain came samples of acute and convalescent COVID-19. T cells, B-cell-depleted T cells, or PBMCs supplied cDNA or gDNA.

Per the original data handling: The assay estimated nucleated cells by amplifying reference gene primers. Sequencing used immunoSEQ multiplex PCR; TCRdb keeps in-frame clones, though not all of them. From that table come the V and J calls and clone size; the DNA was used to work out D and trimming. This sample has about 380,000 clones, with more than 70% found just once. The chain uses TRBV10-3 and TRBJ2-7; the D is unclear. The sequenced sample was peripheral blood. The clonotype comes from a middle-aged man with acute or convalescent COVID-19. The CDR3 loop is CAISESGGGTYEQYF. The DNA of the CDR3 is TGTGCCATCAGTGAGTCTGGTGGCGGAACCTACGAGCAGTACTTC.